The 28 T cell receptor beta chains listed next were all sequenced from one sample in a study of identical twins. TCRdb re-called the 5' RACE reads with MiXCR, one entry per CDR3 protein. The sample comprises approximately 550,000 distinct CDR3 sequences, approximately 20% of which are singletons, and approximately 0.52% rests with the top ten. The same data also went into a second study, on yellow fever vaccine responses in identical twins.

Sample: CD4+ T cells sorted from blood. The receptors shown here come from a woman younger than 30 in good health.

There are a few counts of this clonotype. The chain is built from TRBV20-1 and TRBJ2-7; possible D gene TRBD2, 6 bases. The germline V gene has CDR1 DFQATT and CDR2 SNEGSKA (reference sequence). With 3 bases removed from V and 1 base from J, the gap between germline ends came to 7 bases. There are 12 residues in the CDR3. CDR3 sequence reads: CSASGGSYEQYV. The CDR3 DNA is TGCAGTGCTAGCGGGGGATCCTACGAGCAGTACGTC.

This clonotype was seen a few times. The V gene is TRBV20-1, the J gene TRBJ2-7; D tentatively fits TRBD1 or TRBD2 (5 bases each). V was shortened by 3 bases and J by 2 bases, with 17 bases between the two germline ends. This CDR3 contains 15 residues. Germline V gene data show CDR1 as DFQATT and CDR2 as SNEGSKA (reference sequence). The CDR3 sequence is CSASPSTGRTYEQYF. As DNA, the CDR3 is TGCAGTGCTAGTCCATCTACGGGGCGGACCTACGAGCAGTACTTC.

The chain recombines TRBV2 with TRBJ2-3; TRBD2 matches 11 bases. Germline loops: CDR1 SNHLY, CDR2 FYNNEI. The CDR3 loop spans 13 amino acids. The ends lost 4 bases at V and 7 bases at J; junction bases unmatched: 1. The CDR3 here is CASSVAGGNTQYF. CDR3 DNA: TGTGCCAGCAGTGTAGCGGGAGGGAATACGCAGTATTTT.

The chain joins TRBV18 to TRBJ2-3; D uncertain. The CDR3 consists of 12 residues. Deletions cut 2 bases from V and 4 bases from J, with 4 bases between. Germline CDR1 KGHSH, CDR2 LQKENI. The chain's CDR3 is CASSPEADTQYF. The DNA for the CDR3 is TGTGCCAGCTCACCAGAGGCAGATACGCAGTATTTT.

This clonotype was picked up one time. A read error may explain this, as a much larger clone is one base away. V usage is TRBV2 and J usage is TRBJ2-7, with 9 positions matching TRBD1. The CDR3 runs 19 residues. The germline gives CDR1 SNHLY, CDR2 FYNNEI. J was trimmed by 0 bases and V by 8 bases; bases with no gene match: 20. CDR3 nucleotide sequence: TGTGCCAGCTCCCCTGCAGGGGACAGGGCCGCCCATAACTCCTACGAGCAGTACTTC. It translates to CASSPAGDRAAHNSYEQYF.

On this clonotype: One junction end does not reproduce the germline sequence, and a read error may be involved. The J gene is TRBJ2-6, the V gene TRBV12-3 or TRBV12-4, with 10 bases matching TRBD1. The CDR3 covers 19 residues. CDR3 nucleotides: TGTGCCCGCAGTTTAAGGGACAGGGGAGTGATCTCTGGGGCCAACGTCCTGACTTTC. Amino acids: CARSLRDRGVISGANVLTF.

This clonotype was counted a few times. The rearrangement links TRBV5-1 to TRBJ2-5; D not resolved. Trimming stripped 1 base from V and 1 base from J, with 5 bases between. The germline gives CDR1 SGHRS, CDR2 YFSETQ. This CDR3 is 13 amino acids long. CDR3 loop: CASSLFLQETQYF. The CDR3 DNA reads as TGCGCCAGCAGCTTGTTTCTCCAAGAGACCCAGTACTTC.

The V gene is TRBV5-1, the J gene TRBJ1-2; tentatively, D is TRBD1 (5 bases). The V gene lost 0 bases and the J gene lost 8 bases, with 17 bases spanning the gap. CDR3 size: 15 residues. CDR1 and CDR2 from the germline V gene are SGHRS and YFSETQ. In DNA form, the CDR3 reads TGCGCCAGCAGCTTGGAAAATCAGGGAATTGGAGGCTACACCTTC. Its translation: CASSLENQGIGGYTF.

The chain joins TRBV7-8 to TRBJ1-5, with 10 nucleotides matching TRBD1. The ends lost 5 bases at V and 1 base at J; junction bases unmatched: 5. This CDR3 has 16 amino acids. Germline CDR1 is SGHVS and CDR2 is FQNEAQ. CDR3 loop: CASSTRQGASNQPQHF. The CDR3 coding sequence is TGTGCCAGCAGCACACGACAGGGGGCGAGCAATCAGCCCCAGCATTTT.

The rearrangement uses TRBV2 and TRBJ2-5; 8 nucleotides align to TRBD2. The CDR3 spans 13 residues. The ends lost 7 bases at V and 5 bases at J; junction bases unmatched: 6. From germline, CDR1 is SNHLY and CDR2 FYNNEI. The CDR3 region has the DNA TGTGCCAGCACGCGGGGGGAAGCGGAGACCCAGTACTTC. Protein: CASTRGEAETQYF.

The J gene is TRBJ2-3, the V gene TRBV6-2 or TRBV6-3; D may match TRBD1 or TRBD2 (5 bases each). The CDR3 totals 14 residues. Germline V gene sequence: CDR1 MNHEY, CDR2 SVGEGT. CDR3 amino acids: CGTGWDPGADTQYF. The DNA of the CDR3 is TGTGGAACCGGTTGGGACCCTGGGGCAGATACGCAGTATTTT.

This clonotype was observed a handful of times. The chain uses TRBV7-9 and TRBJ2-1; D is uncertain. CDR1 and CDR2 from the germline V gene are SEHNR and FQNEAQ (reference sequence). V lost 6 bases and J lost 0, with 6 bases in between. CDR3 length equals 13 residues. CDR3 sequence (DNA): TGTGCCAGCAGTGGCACCTCCTACAATGAGCAGTTCTTC. This sequence encodes CASSGTSYNEQFF.

J is TRBJ2-1 and V is TRBV18; D is ambiguous. The V end lost 2 bases, the J end lost 8 bases, and 10 bases lay between the germline ends. The germline V gene encodes CDR1 KGHSH and CDR2 LQKENI. CDR3 length equals 13 residues. The CDR3 coding sequence is TGTGCCAGCTCACCATCTGGTCACGATGAGCAGTTCTTC. Its protein is CASSPSGHDEQFF.

The chain carries TRBV2 and TRBJ2-1, with TRBD2 matching over 7 bases. Germline trimming cut 4 bases from V and 7 bases from J; bases unmatched to any gene: 4. CDR1 SNHLY and CDR2 FYNNEI come from the germline V gene. The CDR3 extends over 13 amino acids. The CDR3 region has the DNA TGTGCCAGCAGTGCCGGACTAGGGAATGAGCAGTTCTTC. It specifies CASSAGLGNEQFF.

This clonotype was recorded at least ten times. The chain employs TRBV12-3 or TRBV12-4 and TRBJ1-2, with TRBD1 matching over 8 bases. V lost 7 bases to trimming and J lost 4 bases; unmatched junction nucleotides: 14. The CDR3 consists of 16 residues. CDR3 nucleotide sequence: TGTGCCAGCACCCTCGACAGGGGCCCGGAGAGCTATGGCTACACCTTC. The encoded protein is CASTLDRGPESYGYTF.

This sequence joins TRBV12-3 or TRBV12-4 and TRBJ2-2, with TRBD2 as a possible D gene (5 bases). The CDR3 has 14 residues. The ends were cut back, 10 bases at V and 1 base at J, with 13 bases in the middle. The CDR3 loop reads CATRVGGNTGELFF. CDR3 in DNA: TGTGCCACCCGTGTCGGAGGGAACACCGGGGAGCTGTTTTTT.

The chain carries TRBV18 and TRBJ1-6; D not resolved. The CDR3 extends over 14 amino acids. Trimming left V 0 bases short and J 5 bases short, with 5 bases between. CDR1 and CDR2 from the germline V gene are KGHSH and LQKENI. The CDR3 sequence is CASSPPGNNSPLHF. In nucleotides, the CDR3 is TGTGCCAGCTCACCACCAGGGAATAATTCACCCCTCCACTTT.

V is TRBV11-1 and J is TRBJ2-5, with TRBD1 as a possible D gene (6 bases). Germline lookup yields CDR1 SGHAT and CDR2 FQDESV (reference sequence). CDR3 length: 19 amino acids. The germline V and J ends were trimmed by 2 bases and 4 bases, with 26 bases remaining between them. CDR3: CASSLKKGVAPSKTETQYF. The CDR3 DNA follows: TGTGCCAGCAGCTTAAAAAAGGGGGTGGCACCTTCGAAGACAGAGACCCAGTACTTC.

The rearrangement links TRBV10-3 to TRBJ2-5; maybe TRBD1 (6 bases). Germline V gene data show CDR1 as ENHRY and CDR2 as SYGVKD. This CDR3 region has 15 residues. Trimming shortened V by 0 bases and J by 1 base, and 9 bases separated the two germline ends. CDR3 bases: TGTGCCATCAGTGAGTCCGCCAGGGGCCAAGAGACCCAGTACTTC. Protein sequence: CAISESARGQETQYF.

The V gene is TRBV5-1, the J gene TRBJ2-5, with D perhaps TRBD2 (7 bases). Germline V gene sequence: CDR1 SGHRS, CDR2 YFSETQ. V shed 1 base and J shed 5 bases, with 12 bases lying between them. CDR3 size: 14 residues. The CDR3 reads CASSLRGGLETQYF. The CDR3 nucleotides read TGCGCCAGCAGCTTGAGGGGGGGCCTGGAGACCCAGTACTTC.

This clonotype has a handful of counts. The chain links TRBV7-2 to TRBJ2-3, with 7 bases fitting TRBD2. CDR1 and CDR2 from the germline V gene are SGHTA and FQGNSA. The CDR3 has 15 residues. V was clipped by 4 bases and J by 1 base; unmatched bases: 5. The CDR3 sequence is CASSYLAVGTDTQYF. CDR3 nucleotides: TGTGCCAGCAGCTATCTAGCGGTTGGCACAGATACGCAGTATTTT.

This chain joins TRBV18 and TRBJ2-1, with D perhaps TRBD2 (5 bases). The CDR3 runs to 14 residues. Germline loops: CDR1 KGHSH, CDR2 LQKENI. Trimming cost V 5 bases and J 2 bases, with 10 bases left between them. Written as DNA, the CDR3 is TGTGCCAGCTCAGGTCTAGCCCCCTACAATGAGCAGTTCTTC. It yields the protein CASSGLAPYNEQFF.

This clonotype was observed a handful of times. The CDR3 here is CASSPLNSGELFF. The CDR3 DNA sequence: TGTGCCAGCAGCCCCCTAAATTCCGGGGAGCTGTTTTTT. V is TRBV7-3 and J is TRBJ2-2; no clear D. The CDR3 is made up of 13 amino acids. V lost 5 bases, J lost 6 bases, and 10 bases lay in between. Germline assignment: CDR1 SGHTA and CDR2 FQGTGA.

The V gene is TRBV29-1, the J gene TRBJ2-5, with D possibly being TRBD1 or TRBD2 (5 bases each). Looked up from germline, CDR1 is SQVTM and CDR2 is ANQGSEA. Trimming left V 7 bases short and J 2 bases short, with 11 bases between. The CDR3 covers 12 residues. CDR3 sequence (DNA): TGCAGCGCCGGGGCCAGTCAAGAGACCCAGTACTTC. Translation: CSAGASQETQYF.

This sequence joins TRBV12-3 or TRBV12-4 and TRBJ2-3; D gene unclear. The CDR3 is 14 residues long. V was trimmed by 6 bases and J by 1 base, leaving 11 bases between them. CDR3 residues: CASSSWSGTDTQYF. In DNA, the CDR3 is TGTGCCAGCAGCTCTTGGAGCGGCACAGATACGCAGTATTTT.

This clonotype was observed a handful of times. The chain is built from TRBV25-1 and TRBJ2-5; D may correspond to TRBD1 or TRBD2 (5 bases each). Germline assignment: CDR1 MGHDK and CDR2 SYGVNS. The ends were cut back, 2 bases at V and 1 base at J, with 8 bases in the middle. This CDR3 comprises 14 residues. CDR3 sequence: CASSEVGGQETQYF. In DNA form, the CDR3 reads TGTGCCAGCAGTGAAGTTGGGGGCCAAGAGACCCAGTACTTC.

This rearrangement joins TRBV3-1 to TRBJ2-1; D ambiguous. The CDR3 is 17 amino acids. Trimming took off 0 bases at V and 5 bases at J, with 17 bases between the two ends. CDR1 is LGHDT, CDR2 YNNKEL, per germline (reference sequence). The CDR3 protein is CASSQDQVSVGDNEQFF. The CDR3 bases are TGTGCCAGCAGCCAAGATCAAGTCTCCGTAGGCGACAATGAGCAGTTCTTC.

The CDR3 reads CASSGVSGDTEAFF. The CDR3 region has the DNA TGTGCCAGCAGTGGAGTTTCAGGGGACACTGAAGCTTTCTTT. The chain has TRBV12-3 or TRBV12-4 and TRBJ1-1, with D perhaps TRBD1 (6 bases). V dropped 5 bases and J dropped 3 bases, with 13 bases sitting between them. The CDR3 sequence is 14 residues long.